This T cell receptor beta chain was sequenced for a study of T cells in pancreatic ductal adenocarcinoma (dated by TCRdb to between 2016 and 2019). A note on the overall study: Surgically resected pancreatic ductal adenocarcinoma specimens were analyzed for the quantity, spatial distribution, and characteristics of both suppressive cells and tumor-infiltrating CD8+ T cells, an effort aimed at clarifying the adaptive T-cell response occurring naturally.

Pancreatic ductal adenocarcinoma patients who had undergone surgery without neoadjuvant therapy were selected. Peripheral blood was collected in heparin tubes, and PBMCs were then isolated from the blood with a histopaque density gradient and cryopreserved in about 9.7% DMSO. Genomic DNA was extracted from six or seven PBMC and 9 flash-frozen tumor specimens using the DNeasy Blood and Tissue Kit with Proteinase K and RNase treatment. A word on this clone: The antigen it recognizes is unknown. No qualities accompany the bases; no much larger clone lies one base away.

TCR beta CDR3 regions were amplified from genomic DNA using the immunoSEQ hsTCRB kit. High-throughput TRB CDR3 sequencing was performed on an Illumina HiSeq system. As for how the authors treated the data: The immunoSEQ software was used to analyze sequencing reads, and nonproductive sequences containing premature stops or frame-shifts were removed. Clonality of the repertoire was calculated as one minus the Shannon entropy normalized by log2 of the number of unique productive sequences. As stored in TCRdb, this immuneACCESS dataset retains in-frame rearrangements with V and J assigned. A fraction of the clones does not appear; measured against another copy, unresolved V genes explain less than half of the discrepancy, and the remainder lacks a known reason. V, J and clone size are those of that table, while D and trimming were read from the DNA. The sample records about 11,000 clones, more than 80% of which are singletons. The top ten clones comprise 15% to 20% of the sample.

CDR1 and CDR2 were assigned from the germline V gene as ENHRY and SYGVKD. The CDR3 covers 13 residues, taking in both the cysteine and the phenylalanine. The entry retains the CDR3 DNA only, 39 bases that are in frame from base 1. The V end gives up 3 bases and the J end 5 bases, leaving 1 base in the junction not matched to a gene. Paper-wide results and their limitations: Comparisons of clonality between tumor and blood may be biased because tumors are enriched in CD45RO+ effector T cells rather than naive T cells, which biases the comparison toward lower diversity. No significant difference in T-cell clonality was found between tumor and blood, with mean clonality of roughly 0.1 in tumors and less than 0.075 in blood. Since most people with pancreatic cancer show up with disease that cannot be operated on, the resected cohort was biased toward the minority who had early-stage disease. Blood samples had more total productive templates and 7 to 8-fold more unique clonotypes than tumor samples.

This receptor chain uses TRBV10-3 and TRBJ2-3, and TRBD2 matches 8 of the central bases. The sequencing input was PBMCs. This sequence was found in a human donor with pancreatic ductal adenocarcinoma. The sequenced DNA is TGTGCCATCAGTGAACGGGAGGGAGATACGCAGTATTTT. It is translated as CAISEREGDTQYF.